Below, 12 T cell receptor beta chains from the same sample are listed, as sequenced in a study of cytomegalovirus exposure and HLA in healthy donors. Both 60 Vbeta primers and 13 Jbeta primers went into the PCR. TCRdb's copy holds only in-frame clones and misses some; the assay was immunoSEQ multiplex PCR. This sample yields 95,000 to 130,000 clones, of which 65% are seen a single time; roughly 10% belongs to the top ten. Sequenced material: PBMCs. The receptor set was obtained from a woman in her 40s in good health and CMV-seropositive.

The chain couples TRBV27 to TRBJ1-5, with D unresolved. This CDR3 has 13 residues. The germline V gene encodes CDR1 MNHEY and CDR2 SMNVEV (reference sequence). Between the trimmed V and J ends, which lost 4 bases and 6 bases, there was a span of 10 bases. The CDR3 sequence: CASSSGISQPQHF. For the CDR3, the DNA is TGTGCCAGCAGTTCGGGTATCAGTCAGCCCCAGCATTTT.

J is TRBJ1-1 and V is TRBV5-1, with TRBD1 identical over 9 bases. The CDR3 consists of 18 residues. Trimming took 2 bases from V and 0 from J; bases not matched to a gene: 11. Germline V lookup: CDR1 SGHRS, CDR2 YFSETQ. The CDR3 reads CASSLIGTGNRVNTEAFF. The DNA of the CDR3 is TGCGCCAGCAGCTTAATTGGGACAGGGAATCGTGTGAACACTGAAGCTTTCTTT.

This chain uses TRBV27 with TRBJ2-1; 8 bases are shared with TRBD1. Germline assignment: CDR1 MNHEY and CDR2 SMNVEV (reference sequence). CDR3 length equals 14 residues. Trimming removed 3 bases from V and 4 bases from J; junction bases left unmatched: 2. CDR3 DNA: TGTGCCAGCAGTTTGACAGGGGCTTACAATGAGCAGTTCTTC. This translates into CASSLTGAYNEQFF.

V and J are TRBV6-1 and TRBJ1-2, with TRBD1 matching over 9 bases. CDR1 is MNHNS and CDR2 is SASEGT in the germline V gene. The CDR3 has 14 amino acids. After removal of 6 bases from V and 8 bases from J, the junction contained 10 bases not matched to a gene. As DNA, the CDR3 is TGTGCCAGCAGGGACCGGGACAGGGTTGGCGGCTACACCTTC. Its protein product is CASRDRDRVGGYTF.

The genes are TRBV9 and TRBJ2-7; possibly TRBD2 for D (6 bases). V was clipped by 3 bases and J by 4 bases, with 14 bases between them. This CDR3 has 14 residues. CDR1 is SGDLS, CDR2 YYNGEE, per germline. CDR3 in DNA: TGTGCCAGCAGCGAAGGACTAACGGGATACGAGCAGTACTTC. It is translated as CASSEGLTGYEQYF.

This clone was seen a few times. The chain combines TRBV27 with TRBJ2-3; 15 positions agree with TRBD2. This CDR3 region has 18 residues. Germline V gives CDR1 MNHEY, CDR2 SMNVEV (reference sequence). J lost 6 bases, V lost 3 bases, and 10 bases had no gene match. DNA for the CDR3: TGTGCCAGCAGTTTTTCAGGACTAGCGGGAGGGATCTTGGATACGCAGTATTTT. It yields the protein CASSFSGLAGGILDTQYF.

The chain has TRBV7-3 and TRBJ2-2; no reliable D call. In germline, CDR1 is SGHTA, CDR2 FQGTGA. Trimming removed 5 bases at V and 4 bases at J, with 8 bases between. The CDR3 extends over 13 amino acids. The CDR3 spells CASSPGFTGELFF. The CDR3, as DNA: TGTGCCAGCAGCCCAGGTTTCACCGGGGAGCTGTTTTTT.

The gene calls are TRBV14 and TRBJ1-1; D possibly corresponds to TRBD1 (5 bases). Germline V gives CDR1 SGHDN, CDR2 FVKESK. The CDR3 totals 13 residues. The V end was cut by 0 bases, the J end by 9 bases, with 11 bases between. This CDR3 is CASSQDLAGQAFF. CDR3 nucleotide sequence: TGTGCCAGCAGCCAAGATCTGGCAGGGCAAGCTTTCTTT.

The chain employs TRBV28 and TRBJ1-4; possibly TRBD1 for D (6 bases). Per germline, CDR1 MDHEN and CDR2 SYDVKM. The length of the CDR3 is 13 residues. Trimming removed 6 bases at V and 8 bases at J, with 13 bases between. The CDR3 nucleotides read TGTGCCAGCAGACGGACAGCTACAGAAAAACTGTTTTTT. It translates to CASRRTATEKLFF.

V gene TRBV10-3 combines with J gene TRBJ2-4; tentatively, D is TRBD1 (7 bases). There are 15 residues in the CDR3. V was clipped by 3 bases and J by 7 bases, with 16 bases between them. CDR1 is ENHRY, CDR2 SYGVKD, per germline. The DNA of the CDR3 is TGTGCCATCAGTGACCCAGAGACAGGGAGGAACATTCAGTACTTC. Its protein product is CAISDPETGRNIQYF.

V usage is TRBV4-2 and J usage is TRBJ2-1, with 7 nucleotides matching TRBD2. V was clipped by 3 bases and J by 4 bases; unmatched bases: 6. The CDR3 has 15 residues. CDR1 is LGHNA and CDR2 is YNFKEQ in the germline V gene. CDR3 nucleotides: TGTGCCAGCAGCCAGCCGGGACTAACATACAATGAGCAGTTCTTC. It encodes CASSQPGLTYNEQFF.

This sequence joins TRBV7-9 and TRBJ2-5; D not certain. The CDR3 is made up of 14 amino acids. CDR1 and CDR2 from the germline V gene are SEHNR and FQNEAQ (reference sequence). Between the trimmed V and J ends, which lost 5 bases and 3 bases, there was a span of 13 bases. CDR3 loop: CASSPRVWEETQYF. DNA of the CDR3: TGTGCCAGCAGCCCTAGAGTTTGGGAAGAGACCCAGTACTTC. The whole variable domain, filled in from reference TRBV7-9 and TRBJ2-5, reads DTGVSQNPRHKITKRGQNVTFRCDPISEHNRLYWYRQTLGQGPEFLTYFQNEAQLEKSRLLSDRFSAERPKGSFSTLEIQRTEQGDSAMYLCASSPRVWEETQYFGPGTRLLVL.